These 13 T cell receptor beta chains were sequenced from one sample in a study of blood T cell repertoires in COVID-19. Sequenced by immunoSEQ multiplex PCR; TCRdb stores in-frame clones only, minus some. The sample carries 50,000 to 70,000 clones, about 90% recorded once. The sequencing input was peripheral blood. Every receptor here comes from a man between 60 and 75 years old with acute or convalescent COVID-19.

This clone was detected only once. The chain uses TRBV28 and TRBJ2-3; TRBD2 agrees at 10 bases. Germline V gives CDR1 MDHEN, CDR2 SYDVKM. The ends lost 3 bases at V and 3 bases at J; junction bases unmatched: 12. The CDR3 contains 18 residues. In DNA form, the CDR3 reads TGTGCCAGCAGTTTTACTTTAGCGGGAGGAGTGGGGACAGATACGCAGTATTTT. Its translation: CASSFTLAGGVGTDTQYF.

The CDR3, as DNA: TGTGCCAGCAGCTTATACAACCTGTACAATGAGCAGTTCTTC. This gives the protein CASSLYNLYNEQFF. The chain recombines TRBV7-9 with TRBJ2-1, with D unresolved. CDR1 and CDR2 (germline): SEHNR, FQNEAQ (reference sequence). The CDR3 has 14 amino acids. Trimming left V 2 bases short and J 4 bases short, with 9 bases between.

The chain has TRBV19 and TRBJ2-4, with 7 bases lining up with TRBD1. This CDR3 has 13 residues. After removal of 6 bases from V and 7 bases from J, the junction contained 6 bases not matched to a gene. Germline V gives CDR1 LNHDA, CDR2 SQIVND (reference sequence). CDR3 nucleotide sequence: TGTGCCAGTAGCACCCGACAGGGTAACATTCAGTACTTC. It translates to CASSTRQGNIQYF.

The chain recombines TRBV5-8 with TRBJ1-5; 7 bases fit TRBD1. The CDR3 has 16 residues. The junction had 9 bases not matched to a gene; V was cut back by 6 bases and J by 0 bases. Germline values: CDR1 SGHTS, CDR2 YDEGEE. The CDR3 sequence is CASTPGQYYSNQPQHF. As DNA, the CDR3 is TGTGCCAGCACACCGGGACAGTATTATAGCAATCAGCCCCAGCATTTT.

J is TRBJ2-7 and V is TRBV7-9; TRBD2 aligns across 13 bases. CDR3 size: 15 residues. The V and J ends lost 5 bases and 3 bases, in that order; junction bases with no gene match: 4. The germline V gene has CDR1 SEHNR and CDR2 FQNEAQ (reference sequence). The CDR3 loop is CASSPGLAGVYEQYF. CDR3 coding DNA: TGTGCCAGCAGCCCCGGACTAGCGGGAGTCTACGAGCAGTACTTC.

The chain employs TRBV4-2 and TRBJ2-3; possible D gene TRBD2, 6 bases. Trimming removed 0 bases from V and 3 bases from J, with 13 bases in between. Looked up from germline, CDR1 is LGHNA and CDR2 is YNFKEQ. The CDR3 spans 16 residues. The CDR3 is CASSQDPGRGTDTQYF. The CDR3 DNA follows: TGTGCCAGCAGCCAAGATCCCGGGAGAGGTACAGATACGCAGTATTTT.

The V gene is TRBV11-3, the J gene TRBJ2-1; 10 positions match TRBD1. J gave up 6 bases and V 1 base, and 3 bases lay outside the gene matches. CDR1 is SGHNT, CDR2 YENEEA, per germline. CDR3 length: 15 amino acids. The CDR3: CASSLVGQGLNEQFF. CDR3 nucleotides: TGTGCCAGCAGCTTAGTGGGACAGGGGCTCAATGAGCAGTTCTTC.

The chain links TRBV13 to TRBJ2-1, with D hard to call. Germline CDR1 is PRHDT and CDR2 is FYEKMQ (reference sequence). Trimming took off 0 bases at V and 10 bases at J, with 7 bases between the two ends. The CDR3 has 12 residues. For the CDR3, the DNA is TGTGCCAGCAGCTTAGGCCTTTCGGAGCAGTTCTTC. Encoded protein: CASSLGLSEQFF.

The rearrangement joins TRBV5-4 to TRBJ1-4; D not resolved. CDR3 size: 15 residues. Trimming cost V 1 base and J 10 bases, with 17 bases left between them. From germline, CDR1 is SGHNT and CDR2 YYREEE (reference sequence). This CDR3 reads CASSLSQVRGSKLFF. The CDR3 DNA follows: TGTGCCAGCAGCTTGTCGCAGGTTCGGGGTTCAAAACTGTTTTTT.

J is TRBJ2-4 and V is TRBV7-2; D is perhaps TRBD1 (5 bases). Germline CDR1 is SGHTA and CDR2 is FQGNSA. CDR3 size: 16 residues. Trimming stripped 1 base from V and 8 bases from J, with 18 bases between. CDR3 sequence reads: CASSLVRPGYVYIQYF. Here the CDR3 DNA reads TGTGCCAGCAGCTTAGTTAGACCAGGGTACGTCTACATTCAGTACTTC.

The chain employs TRBV27 and TRBJ1-5; D not certain. CDR1 and CDR2 from the germline V gene are MNHEY and SMNVEV (reference sequence). With 1 base removed from V and 4 bases from J, the gap between germline ends came to 5 bases. This CDR3 contains 13 residues. The CDR3 spells CASSLWANQPQHF. DNA of the CDR3: TGTGCCAGCAGTTTATGGGCGAATCAGCCCCAGCATTTT.

The V and J genes are TRBV4-2 and TRBJ2-2; 8 bases are a match to TRBD2. The J segment lost 4 bases and the V segment lost 0 bases, leaving 4 bases of the junction unmatched. The V gene's germline CDR1 is LGHNA and CDR2 YNFKEQ. This CDR3 is 16 amino acids long. The CDR3: CASSQDRGGTTGELFF. The CDR3 DNA follows: TGTGCCAGCAGCCAAGATCGGGGGGGGACCACCGGGGAGCTGTTTTTT.

Regarding this clone: One junction end disagrees with the germline gene, perhaps due to a read error. The V gene is TRBV3-1 (or the pseudogene TRBV3-2), the J gene TRBJ1-1, with 7 bases fitting TRBD1. From germline, CDR1 is LGHDT and CDR2 YNNKEL (reference sequence). The CDR3 spans 12 residues. The CDR3 nucleotides read TGTGCCAGCAGCCAAACCCGCGGGACAGCGATTTTT. This sequence encodes CASSQTRGTAIF.